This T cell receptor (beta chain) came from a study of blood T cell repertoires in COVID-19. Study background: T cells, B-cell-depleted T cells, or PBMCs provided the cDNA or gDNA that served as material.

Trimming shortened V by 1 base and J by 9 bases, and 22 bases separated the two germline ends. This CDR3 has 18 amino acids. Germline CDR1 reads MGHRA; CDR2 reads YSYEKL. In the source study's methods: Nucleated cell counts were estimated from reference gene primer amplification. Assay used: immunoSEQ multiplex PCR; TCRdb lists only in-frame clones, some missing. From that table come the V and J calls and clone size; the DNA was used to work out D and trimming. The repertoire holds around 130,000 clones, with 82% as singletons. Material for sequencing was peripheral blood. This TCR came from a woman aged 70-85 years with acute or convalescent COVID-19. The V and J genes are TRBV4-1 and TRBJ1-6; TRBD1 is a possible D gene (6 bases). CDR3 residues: CASSQVPGARGMGSPLHF. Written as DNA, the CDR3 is TGCGCCAGCAGCCAAGTCCCAGGAGCCAGGGGCATGGGTTCACCCCTCCACTTT.